Following are 12 T cell receptor beta chains from one sample sequenced in a study of blood T cell repertoires in COVID-19. Profiled with immunoSEQ multiplex PCR; TCRdb holds only in-frame clones, not every one. The sample includes some 300,000 clones, approximately 80% seen only once; the top ten take less than 4.5%. The sample comprised peripheral blood. The receptors originated from a woman aged 50 to 65 with active or convalescent COVID-19.

V usage is TRBV11-1 and J usage is TRBJ2-1, with D possibly matching TRBD1 (6 bases). Germline V gives CDR1 SGHAT, CDR2 FQDESV (reference sequence). Trimming removed 0 bases from V and 3 bases from J, with 12 bases in between. CDR3 length equals 16 residues. The CDR3 spells CASSLARLGGYNEQFF. The CDR3 DNA is TGTGCCAGCAGCTTAGCGCGGCTAGGGGGCTACAATGAGCAGTTCTTC.

The chain is built from TRBV7-7 and TRBJ2-5, with no clear D. The V gene's germline CDR1 is SSHAT and CDR2 FNYEAQ (reference sequence). Deletions cut 2 bases from V and 2 bases from J, with 18 bases between. The CDR3 contains 17 residues. For the CDR3, the DNA is TGTGCCAGCAGCTTATGCACGGAGCAGAGTAAACAAGAGACCCAGTACTTC. Residues: CASSLCTEQSKQETQYF.

This clone was observed a handful of times. This rearrangement joins TRBV6-5 to TRBJ1-3; tentative D call: TRBD1 (5 bases). CDR1 and CDR2 from the germline V gene are MNHEY and SVGAGI. Trimming took 6 bases from V and 4 from J, leaving 13 bases between them. CDR3 length: 14 residues. CDR3 in DNA: TGTGCCAGCAGGCCTCTGGACAACGGAAACACCATATATTTT. It is translated as CASRPLDNGNTIYF.

J is TRBJ1-2 and V is TRBV5-1, with a tentative D call TRBD1 (6 bases). Looked up from germline, CDR1 is SGHRS and CDR2 is YFSETQ. The CDR3 has 18 residues. Trimming stripped 0 bases from V and 7 bases from J, with 25 bases between. This chain's CDR3 is CASSLGPLGARPGVGYTF. The DNA for the CDR3 is TGCGCCAGCAGCTTGGGTCCCTTGGGGGCCCGTCCAGGGGTTGGCTACACCTTC.

Worth noting for this clone: The same CDR3 can be traced to other DNA sequences in this sample. This sequence joins TRBV11-2 and TRBJ2-1; no clear D gene. Trimming stripped 1 base from V and 0 bases from J, with 4 bases between. Germline loops: CDR1 SGHAT, CDR2 FQNNGV. There are 14 residues in the CDR3. CDR3: CASSLASSYNEQFF. The DNA for the CDR3 is TGTGCCAGCAGCTTAGCTAGCTCCTACAATGAGCAGTTCTTC.

The V and J genes are TRBV2 and TRBJ1-2; D may be TRBD1 (6 bases). V dropped 6 bases and J dropped 7 bases, with 18 bases sitting between them. CDR1 and CDR2 (germline): SNHLY, FYNNEI. This CDR3 contains 14 residues. CDR3 amino acids: CASRAGAGAGGYTF. The CDR3 DNA sequence: TGTGCCAGCAGAGCGGGAGCAGGGGCAGGTGGCTACACCTTC.

The CDR3 reads CASSIGRGTRSNQPQHF. The CDR3 DNA follows: TGTGCCAGTAGTATAGGGAGAGGGACTAGGAGCAATCAGCCCCAGCATTTT. The chain carries TRBV19 and TRBJ1-5; tentative D call: TRBD1 (5 bases). This CDR3 is 17 amino acids long. Trimming took off 1 base at V and 1 base at J, with 14 bases between the two ends. Germline CDR1 LNHDA, CDR2 SQIVND (reference sequence).

The rearrangement links TRBV6-5 to TRBJ2-1; TRBD2 is a possible D gene (5 bases). CDR1 and CDR2 (germline): MNHEY, SVGAGI. The CDR3 sequence is 13 residues long. Trimming shortened V by 8 bases and J by 6 bases, and 14 bases separated the two germline ends. This chain's CDR3 is CASRAGPPNEQFF. The CDR3 region has the DNA TGTGCCAGCCGGGCGGGTCCACCCAATGAGCAGTTCTTC.

This clone was observed a single time. The J gene is TRBJ1-5, the V gene TRBV6-6; D may be TRBD1 (6 bases). Trimming cost V 6 bases and J 1 base, with 13 bases left between them. The CDR3 loop spans 15 amino acids. CDR1 and CDR2 (germline): MNHNY, SVGAGI (reference sequence). DNA of the CDR3: TGTGCCAGCAGCCCAACAGGGATGAGCAATCAGCCCCAGCATTTT. Translation: CASSPTGMSNQPQHF.

This clone was detected only once. The V gene is TRBV29-1, the J gene TRBJ1-2; TRBD1 agrees at 10 bases. The V segment lost 0 bases and the J segment 4 bases; nucleotides outside the gene matches: 11. There are 17 residues in the CDR3. Germline CDR1 is SQVTM and CDR2 is ANQGSEA. Here the CDR3 reads CSVEDLGQGTRRYGYTF. CDR3 nucleotides: TGCAGCGTTGAAGATCTGGGACAGGGGACTAGGCGCTATGGCTACACCTTC.

This chain joins TRBV5-4 and TRBJ2-3; D perhaps matches TRBD1 (5 bases). The length of the CDR3 is 13 residues. Germline CDR1 and CDR2: SGHNT and YYREEE (reference sequence). Trimming took off 4 bases at V and 5 bases at J, with 11 bases between the two ends. The CDR3 protein is CASSVKGKDTQYF. The DNA of the CDR3 is TGTGCCAGCAGCGTGAAGGGGAAAGATACGCAGTATTTT.

J is TRBJ1-6 and V is TRBV5-1; D uncertain. The CDR3 length is 15 residues. Trimming stripped 3 bases from V and 5 bases from J, with 12 bases between. CDR1 is SGHRS and CDR2 is YFSETQ in the germline V gene. The CDR3 DNA follows: TGCGCCAGCAGCTCGGGAGGACTCCATAATTCACCCCTCCACTTT. Translating it yields CASSSGGLHNSPLHF.